This entry lists 30 T cell receptor beta chains sequenced from one sample in a study of T cell responses to AZD1222 COVID-19 vaccine (dated by TCRdb to about 2021). The time point label, as the study defines it: about 28 days (+/-7) after the second vaccine dose. The method behind the library was the immunoSEQ multiplex PCR assay. This immuneACCESS table, as held by TCRdb, lists in-frame sequences with V and J called but not all clones. Of the missing ones, under half trace to an unresolved V gene in checked studies; the others have no known cause. The sample data list 150,000 or so clones, and roughly nine tenths of these were observed just once. Roughly 1.4% of the sample is held by the ten biggest clonotypes. Here the sequenced sample was peripheral blood, taken 28 days after the second AZD1222 dose. The receptor source for this set is an adult who received the AZD1222 COVID-19 vaccine.

This clone was detected once. The V gene is TRBV28, the J gene TRBJ1-5, with a tentative D call TRBD1 (5 bases). The CDR3 spans 13 residues. Germline V CDR1 and CDR2: MDHEN, SYDVKM. The V and J ends lost 6 bases and 4 bases respectively, with 10 bases between them. In DNA, the CDR3 is TGTGCCAGCAGGGGGGGGAATAATCAGCCCCAGCATTTT. Protein product: CASRGGNNQPQHF.

The chain couples TRBV14 to TRBJ1-6, with no clear D. CDR3 size: 17 residues. The V gene's germline CDR1 is SGHDN and CDR2 FVKESK. V gave up 3 bases and J gave up 3 bases, with 15 bases separating them. The CDR3 sequence: CASSQDRFPGYNSPLHF. In DNA, the CDR3 is TGTGCCAGCAGCCAGGACCGTTTCCCTGGCTATAATTCACCCCTCCACTTT.

V is TRBV7-2 and J is TRBJ1-2, with 7 bases aligning to TRBD1. The V gene end was trimmed by 0 bases and the J gene end by 4 bases; junction bases not matched to a gene: 5. Germline V gene sequence: CDR1 SGHTA, CDR2 FQGNSA. The CDR3 is made up of 15 amino acids. The CDR3 DNA reads TGTGCCAGCAGCTTAGCGGCAGGGGGAGGCTATGGCTACACCTTC. It codes for CASSLAAGGGYGYTF.

The chain couples TRBV18 to TRBJ1-1, with D tentatively TRBD1 (5 bases). Germline V gene data show CDR1 as KGHSH and CDR2 as LQKENI. The CDR3 has 13 residues. V was clipped by 0 bases and J by 4 bases, with 6 bases between them. In DNA form, the CDR3 reads TGTGCCAGCTCACCACCCCAGGGCACTGAAGCTTTCTTT. Translating gives CASSPPQGTEAFF.

The chain links TRBV3-1 (or the pseudogene TRBV3-2) to TRBJ2-7, with D uncertain. Germline V gene lookup returns CDR1 LGHDT and CDR2 YNNKEL (reference sequence). The V gene lost 1 base and the J gene lost 2 bases, with 12 bases spanning the gap. The CDR3 is 15 residues long. CDR3 coding DNA: TGTGCCAGCAGCCAAGCTAACGGACGGACCTACGAGCAGTACTTC. This encodes CASSQANGRTYEQYF.

The V call is TRBV2, the J call TRBJ1-4; D is ambiguous. Looked up from germline, CDR1 is SNHLY and CDR2 is FYNNEI. Deletions cut 11 bases from V and 7 bases from J, with 17 bases between. This CDR3 has 13 residues. Here the CDR3 reads CAVIQPSPEKLFF. In DNA form, the CDR3 reads TGTGCCGTCATTCAGCCCTCCCCTGAAAAACTGTTTTTT.

The chain joins TRBV12-3 or TRBV12-4 to TRBJ1-2; D may be TRBD1 (5 bases). Trimming took off 3 bases at V and 6 bases at J, with 11 bases between the two ends. The CDR3 extends over 13 amino acids. CDR3 loop: CASSFPGLNGYTF. The CDR3 nucleotides read TGTGCCAGCAGTTTTCCAGGGCTTAATGGCTACACCTTC.

This chain connects TRBV7-9 to TRBJ1-4; tentative D call: TRBD1 (6 bases). The V end lost 4 bases, the J end lost 5 bases, and 17 bases lay between the germline ends. The CDR3 sequence is 16 residues long. The germline gives CDR1 SEHNR, CDR2 FQNEAQ (reference sequence). The CDR3 DNA sequence: TGTGCCAGCAGCTCGTACGAAGGGGGAGGAAATGAAAAACTGTTTTTT. Protein sequence: CASSSYEGGGNEKLFF.

This sequence joins TRBV27 and TRBJ2-7; D possibly uses TRBD1 or TRBD2 (5 bases each). V dropped 4 bases and J dropped 1 base, with 11 bases sitting between them. Germline CDR1 is MNHEY and CDR2 is SMNVEV (reference sequence). This CDR3 comprises 14 residues. In DNA form, the CDR3 reads TGTGCCAGCAGTTCGGGACGGCTTTCCTACGAGCAGTACTTC. This gives the protein CASSSGRLSYEQYF.

Here the CDR3 DNA reads TGTGCCAGCAGCGTACAGGGTCAAGGTCAGCCCCAGCATTTT. It translates to CASSVQGQGQPQHF. The genes are TRBV5-4 and TRBJ1-5; possible D gene TRBD1, 6 bases. This CDR3 has 14 residues. Trimming removed 4 bases at V and 6 bases at J, with 14 bases between. Germline V gives CDR1 SGHNT, CDR2 YYREEE (reference sequence).

V usage is TRBV7-8 and J usage is TRBJ1-6; maybe TRBD1 (5 bases). CDR1 SGHVS and CDR2 FQNEAQ come from the germline V gene. V was trimmed by 4 bases and J by 5 bases, leaving 9 bases between them. The CDR3 covers 14 residues. This chain's CDR3 is CASSSTENNSPLHF. In DNA, the CDR3 is TGTGCCAGCAGCTCGACAGAGAATAATTCACCCCTCCACTTT.

This rearrangement joins TRBV7-2 to TRBJ1-2, with TRBD1 identical over 8 bases. V dropped 4 bases and J dropped 4; count of bases not matched to a gene: 8. CDR1 and CDR2 (germline): SGHTA, FQGNSA. The CDR3 loop spans 15 amino acids. CDR3 sequence: CASSSWTGSSYGYTF. CDR3 nucleotide sequence: TGTGCCAGCAGCTCCTGGACAGGGAGTTCCTATGGCTACACCTTC.

V gene TRBV10-3 combines with J gene TRBJ1-5; unclear D gene. CDR1 is ENHRY and CDR2 is SYGVKD in the germline V gene. The CDR3 has 15 amino acids. V dropped 0 bases and J dropped 2 bases, with 8 bases sitting between them. The CDR3 coding sequence is TGTGCCATCAGTGAGTCGGGGTTGCGCAATCAGCCCCAGCATTTT. Protein: CAISESGLRNQPQHF.

The V and J genes are TRBV9 and TRBJ1-1, with TRBD1 matching over 8 bases. CDR1 is SGDLS and CDR2 is YYNGEE in the germline V gene. With V trimmed by 0 bases and J by 6 bases, 13 bases remained unmatched. The CDR3 sequence is 17 residues long. The CDR3 sequence is CASSVGPGGQGSAEAFF. CDR3 coding DNA: TGTGCCAGCAGCGTAGGCCCCGGAGGACAGGGAAGCGCTGAAGCTTTCTTT.

Comments on this clone: One end of the junction fails to match germline, which may point to a read error. The gene calls are TRBV28 and TRBJ1-2, with unresolved D. Germline values: CDR1 MDHEN, CDR2 SYDVKM. This CDR3 contains 9 residues. CDR3 sequence (DNA): TGTGCCAGCGGAATACGGGCGAACTTC. Translated: CASGIRANF.

The chain combines TRBV27 with TRBJ1-2; the match to TRBD1 covers 7 bases. CDR3 size: 15 residues. J lost 1 base, V lost 10 bases, and 12 bases had no gene match. CDR1 and CDR2 (germline): MNHEY, SMNVEV (reference sequence). The CDR3 DNA follows: TGTGCCACCGCGGGACAGAAGAACCGTAACTATGGCTACACCTTC. It is translated as CATAGQKNRNYGYTF.

The chain combines TRBV7-8 with TRBJ1-5; the D is unclear. CDR3 size: 11 residues. The V and J ends lost 2 bases and 9 bases respectively, with 5 bases between them. CDR1 is SGHVS and CDR2 is FQNEAQ in the germline V gene. This chain's CDR3 is CASSLRRPQHF. DNA of the CDR3: TGTGCCAGCAGCTTACGGAGGCCCCAGCATTTT.

The chain joins TRBV6-1 to TRBJ1-1; maybe TRBD1 (5 bases). With 3 bases removed from V and 8 bases from J, the gap between germline ends came to 13 bases. CDR1 is MNHNS, CDR2 SASEGT, per germline. This CDR3 contains 13 residues. The CDR3 DNA is TGTGCCAGCAGTGACGGGGGGGGACGGGAAGCTTTCTTT. Translated: CASSDGGGREAFF.

V and J are TRBV30 and TRBJ1-6; possibly TRBD1 for D (6 bases). Germline V lookup: CDR1 GTSNPN, CDR2 SVGIG (reference sequence). CDR3 length: 16 amino acids. V was clipped by 8 bases and J by 7 bases, with 24 bases between them. The chain's CDR3 is CAGTRTEEWRNSPLHF. CDR3 DNA sequence: TGTGCCGGAACTAGGACAGAAGAGTGGCGAAATTCACCCCTCCACTTT.

The V call is TRBV15, the J call TRBJ1-6; unclear D gene. V was trimmed by 0 bases and J by 0 bases, leaving 9 bases between them. The CDR3 totals 17 residues. Germline V gene data show CDR1 as LNHNV and CDR2 as YYDKDF (reference sequence). The CDR3 sequence is CATSRDSTSSYNSPLHF. The DNA for the CDR3 is TGTGCCACCAGCAGAGATTCCACCAGCTCCTATAATTCACCCCTCCACTTT.

The genes are TRBV15 and TRBJ1-3; D is unresolved. V was shortened by 6 bases and J by 4 bases, with 7 bases between the two germline ends. Germline V CDR1 and CDR2: LNHNV, YYDKDF (reference sequence). CDR3 length: 12 residues. In nucleotides, the CDR3 is TGTGCCACCAGTAAGATGGGAAACACCATATATTTT. It specifies CATSKMGNTIYF. The whole variable domain, filled in from reference TRBV15 and TRBJ1-3, reads DAMVIQNPRYQVTQFGKPVTLSCSQTLNHNVMYWYQQKSSQAPKLLFHYYDKDFNNEADTPDNFQSRRPNTSFCFLDIRSPGLGDTAMYLCATSKMGNTIYFGEGSWLTVV.

This clone was observed a single time. The DNA for the CDR3 is TGTGCCAGCAGGAAAGGGGGCGATCTCACTGAAGCTTTCTTT. Protein: CASRKGGDLTEAFF. The gene calls are TRBV2 and TRBJ1-1; TRBD1 matches 7 bases. V trimming: 6 bases; J trimming: 4 bases; junction bases outside the gene matches: 8. There are 14 residues in the CDR3. Germline V gene lookup returns CDR1 SNHLY and CDR2 FYNNEI.

The gene calls are TRBV5-6 and TRBJ1-2; TRBD1 agrees at 10 bases. This CDR3 is 15 amino acids long. CDR1 and CDR2 from the germline V gene are SGHDT and YYEEEE. V shed 4 bases and J 2 bases; nucleotides not matched to a gene: 5. The CDR3, as DNA: TGTGCCAGCAGCCCGGGACAGGGGAAAAACTATGGCTACACCTTC. Amino acid sequence: CASSPGQGKNYGYTF.

The chain links TRBV5-6 to TRBJ1-4; D is uncertain. This CDR3 comprises 15 residues. CDR1 is SGHDT and CDR2 is YYEEEE in the germline V gene. Trimming removed 2 bases at V and 7 bases at J, with 15 bases between. The CDR3 region has the DNA TGTGCCAGCAGCTTAAGGACCTTGGGCCCTGAAAAACTGTTTTTT. Protein: CASSLRTLGPEKLFF.

The CDR3 bases are TGTGCCAGCAGCCCCGTGAGGGCGCTTGGCTACACCTTC. Protein: CASSPVRALGYTF. The chain employs TRBV3-1 (or the pseudogene TRBV3-2) and TRBJ1-2, with D unclear. The V end lost 4 bases, the J end lost 7 bases, and 13 bases lay between the germline ends. The germline V gene has CDR1 LGHDT and CDR2 YNNKEL (reference sequence). CDR3 length equals 13 residues.

V gene TRBV5-1 combines with J gene TRBJ2-5; D possibly matches TRBD1 or TRBD2 (5 bases each). CDR3 length: 17 amino acids. V lost 1 base and J 5 bases, leaving 21 bases between the germline ends. Germline V gives CDR1 SGHRS, CDR2 YFSETQ. This chain's CDR3 is CASSLSPSSGAGETQYF. In DNA, the CDR3 is TGCGCCAGCAGCTTGAGTCCTAGCAGTGGGGCAGGGGAGACCCAGTACTTC.

This chain connects TRBV7-9 to TRBJ1-2; tentatively, D is TRBD1 (5 bases). From germline, CDR1 is SEHNR and CDR2 FQNEAQ (reference sequence). Trimming shortened V by 2 bases and J by 7 bases, and 20 bases separated the two germline ends. The CDR3 has 16 residues. The DNA of the CDR3 is TGTGCCAGCAGCTTACCCCTACTAGGGGCGGTCGGTGGCTACACCTTC. This sequence encodes CASSLPLLGAVGGYTF.

The V call is TRBV6-5, the J call TRBJ1-2; no firm D call. This CDR3 spans 13 amino acids. Germline CDR1 reads MNHEY; CDR2 reads SVGAGI. V gave up 2 bases and J gave up 0 bases, with 4 bases separating them. The CDR3 region is CASSYRTNYGYTF. The CDR3 coding sequence is TGTGCCAGCAGTTACAGAACTAACTATGGCTACACCTTC.

The chain links TRBV13 to TRBJ2-1; TRBD2 might be the D (5 bases). The CDR3 is 15 residues long. Trimming pared 1 base from V and 3 bases from J, leaving 10 bases between. Germline values: CDR1 PRHDT, CDR2 FYEKMQ (reference sequence). CDR3 residues: CASSLEAGNYNEQFF. CDR3 DNA sequence: TGTGCCAGCAGCTTAGAGGCGGGCAACTACAATGAGCAGTTCTTC.

This clone was recorded only once. V is TRBV12-3 or TRBV12-4 and J is TRBJ1-5; unclear D gene. The ends were cut back, 3 bases at V and 2 bases at J, with 5 bases in the middle. The CDR3 is 13 residues long. In DNA form, the CDR3 reads TGTGCCAGCAGTTTGAAAGGCAATCAGCCCCAGCATTTT. Translating it yields CASSLKGNQPQHF.